This T cell receptor beta chain emerged from a study of shared clonotypes between healthy human individuals. An even split of each subset's genomic DNA across several immunoSEQ plates was performed. Sorted-subset replicate PCR reactions were performed with about 190 ng DNA, corresponding to tens of thousands of T cell genomes. Original methodology: ImmunoSEQ output lacked quality scores and full-length reads, limiting matched filtering. The protocol was immunoSEQ multiplex PCR, while the TCRdb copy is restricted to in-frame clones and leaves out a portion. V, J and clone size reflect that table, while D and trimming were determined from the DNA. The sample includes about 770,000 clones, over 55% seen only once; the top ten take under 2%. Adult donors, all healthy and HIV-negative, had no recent acute infections or vaccinations. This clone has more than one count but fewer than ten. Per the germline V gene, CDR1 is LGHNA and CDR2 is YNFKEQ. The CDR3 length is 13 residues. V lost 4 bases and J lost 13, with 19 bases in between.

The sample comprised memory CD4+ T cells sorted from blood. Subset described: CD45RA-negative fraction. The clonotype originates from a woman between 25 and 40 years old in good health. The chain has TRBV4-2 and TRBJ1-1, with a weak D call TRBD1 (6 bases). CDR3: CASSLDLGGWGFF. CDR3 DNA: TGTGCCAGCAGCCTAGATCTAGGGGGGTGGGGTTTCTTT.